What follows describes a single T cell receptor beta chain. Its target antigen remains unknown. The data were taken from a study of T cells expressing NK-cell markers (dated by TCRdb to 2018 to 2020). Background on the whole study: TCR beta-chain repertoires were profiled in sorted CD3+CD56+NKG2C+, CD3+CD56+NKG2C- and CD3+CD56-NKG2C+ T-cell subsets from several donors. Randomly selected healthy volunteers, three men and five women, were used as the eight sequenced donors. Among the eight sequenced donors, seven were HCMV-seropositive and one was HCMV-seronegative. Illumina HiSeq 2000/2500, MiSeq or NextSeq was used to sequence libraries as 2 x 150 bp reads.

General study outcomes and caveats: It remained unclear whether the expanded NKG2C-expressing T cell clones were specific for HCMV antigens. Those dominant clonotypes were again the most abundant among CD3+CD56-NKG2C+ cells in a handful of donors, at about 28.3-60.1%. For 5 or 6 donors, the dominant CD3+CD56+NKG2C+ clonotypes were among the top 10 CD8+ clonotypes and accounted for about 1.0-7.0% of CD8+ T cells.

HCMV serostatus was determined by detecting HCMV-specific IgG in serum with a commercial ELISA kit. Ficoll density gradient centrifugation was used to isolate peripheral blood mononuclear cells from blood. TCRdb lists the instrument as Illumina HiSeq 2000. 5'RACE template switching, by which a universal primer site and unique molecular identifiers were added, was used to make TCR beta cDNA libraries. Synthesis of cDNA was primed from the TCR beta constant segment and was followed by two consecutive PCR amplification steps. The authors processed their data as follows. MIGEC handled demultiplexing of the reads and grouping by UMI, while MiTCR was used to assemble and quantify clonotypes. To remove erroneous sequences, TCR cDNA sequences were retained only when supported by two or more reads. The tcR package was used for downstream repertoire analysis, and clonotypes were matched across fractions by CDR3 nucleotide sequence plus V segment. VDJmatch was used to annotate antigen specificity against VDJdb, with one amino acid substitution in CDR3 permitted. Each entry corresponds to one CDR3 protein sequence from reads that TCRdb reprocessed, and DNA is not given. It is TCRdb's table, rather than the study itself, that gives the V and J calls and clone size. The table for this sample shows some 110,000 distinct CDR3 sequences. The biggest ten clones account for around a sixth of the sample.

This TCR came from a woman aged 18 to 69 in good health. Specimen: blood T cells: a sorted CD56 or NKG2C T cell subset, CD4+ or CD8+ T cells, or bulk PBMC T cells (not recorded which).

The CDR3 region has the sequence CASSYGEQDVSYEQYF. The chain couples TRBV6-2 or TRBV6-3 to TRBJ2-7; TCRdb calls TRBD2, which cannot be checked without DNA. The CDR3 spans 16 residues, from the cysteine through the phenylalanine. No DNA appears here. According to the germline V gene, CDR1 reads MNHEY and CDR2 reads SVGEGT.